The subject of this entry is one TCR beta chain. What it binds is unknown. The data are from a study of T cells in Graves' hyperthyroidism and ophthalmopathy. Study results and limitations: The model's output predicted ophthalmopathy at a median of approximately 6.5 months prior to onset. Expanded thyroid clonotypes (above 0.001) were mostly also found in blood.

There were TCR beta CDR3 regions amplified from RNA transcripts. HTBI primers were used for first-round RT-PCR of the TCR CDR3. TCRdb itself ran the multiplex PCR reads through MiXCR, one entry per CDR3 protein. The data show approximately 700,000 distinct CDR3 sequences, about 45% seen once. V lost 0 bases, J lost 0 bases, and 12 bases lay in between. The CDR3 is made up of 16 amino acids. Germline V CDR1 and CDR2: SGHDT, YYEEEE. Uncontrolled infection, other autoimmune disease, pregnancy or lactation excluded patients. Clinicians diagnosed patients from clinical symptoms, serum thyroxine and TRAb, thyroid ultrasound and orbital computed tomography.

The sequenced material came from peripheral blood or thyroid tissue (not recorded which). The TCR sequence derives from an adult man with Graves' disease, either hyperthyroidism or ophthalmopathy (not recorded which). The V gene is TRBV5-6, the J gene TRBJ1-2; TRBD1 might be the D (5 bases). This CDR3 reads CASSLDRRATNYGYTF. As DNA, the CDR3 is TGTGCCAGCAGCTTGGACCGCAGGGCTACTAACTATGGCTACACCTTC.